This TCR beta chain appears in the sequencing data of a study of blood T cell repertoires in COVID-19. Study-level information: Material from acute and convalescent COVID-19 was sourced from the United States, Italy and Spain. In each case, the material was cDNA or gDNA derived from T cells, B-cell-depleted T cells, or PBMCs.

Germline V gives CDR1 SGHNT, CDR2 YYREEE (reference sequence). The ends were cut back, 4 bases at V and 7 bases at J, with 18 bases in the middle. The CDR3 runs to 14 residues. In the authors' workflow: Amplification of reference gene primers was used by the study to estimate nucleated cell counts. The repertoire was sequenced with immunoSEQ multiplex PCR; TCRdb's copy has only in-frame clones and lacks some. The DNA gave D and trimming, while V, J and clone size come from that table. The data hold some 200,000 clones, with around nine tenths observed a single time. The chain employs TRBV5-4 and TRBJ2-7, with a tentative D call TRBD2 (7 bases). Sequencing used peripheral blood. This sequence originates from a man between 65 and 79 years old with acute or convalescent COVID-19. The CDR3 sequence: CASSRWEGGMEQYF. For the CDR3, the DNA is TGTGCCAGCAGCCGGTGGGAGGGGGGTATGGAGCAGTACTTC.